The 19 T cell receptor beta chains reported below all come from one sample, sequenced in a study of T cells in localized non-small cell lung cancer. Generated by immunoSEQ multiplex PCR, the TCRdb table keeps only in-frame clones and is missing some. The table lists approximately 1,500 clones, 22% of them singletons. The sequenced sample was normal lung tissue next to the tumor, obtained before any cancer treatment. The receptors derive from a female donor at least 60 years old with stage II squamous cell lung carcinoma.

This chain joins TRBV28 and TRBJ2-2; no reliable D call. Deletions cut 6 bases from V and 6 bases from J, with 8 bases between. The CDR3 runs to 12 residues. Per the germline V gene, CDR1 is MDHEN and CDR2 is SYDVKM. CDR3 sequence reads: CASRPPAGELFF. Written as DNA, the CDR3 is TGTGCCAGCAGACCTCCAGCCGGGGAGCTGTTTTTT.

In this sample, this clone turned up a few times. The genes are TRBV6-8 and TRBJ2-1; 8 bases are a match to TRBD1. The CDR3 is made up of 14 amino acids. Germline-derived CDR1 and CDR2 are MNHGY and SAAAGT. V lost 7 bases, J lost 6 bases, and 8 bases stayed unmatched. The CDR3 bases are TGTGCCAGCACAGGACAGGGTGTGAGCAATGAGCAGTTCTTC. Its translation: CASTGQGVSNEQFF.

The chain links TRBV6-8 to TRBJ2-4; D gene uncertain. Trimming cost V 5 bases and J 8 bases, with 16 bases left between them. Germline V CDR1 and CDR2: MNHGY, SAAAGT. This CDR3 has 14 residues. As DNA, the CDR3 is TGTGCCAGCAGTCAGGACGATACGAAAGACATTCAGTACTTC. Amino acids: CASSQDDTKDIQYF.

V and J are TRBV10-2 and TRBJ2-2; a possible D gene is TRBD1 (6 bases). Germline V lookup: CDR1 WSHSY, CDR2 SAAADI. CDR3 length: 14 amino acids. V gave up 7 bases and J gave up 3 bases, with 12 bases separating them. The CDR3 spells CASTEQGDTGELFF. The CDR3 nucleotides are TGCGCCAGCACTGAACAGGGCGACACCGGGGAGCTGTTTTTT.

The chain carries TRBV11-3 and TRBJ2-6; D is perhaps TRBD1 or TRBD2 (6 bases each). Germline values: CDR1 SGHNT, CDR2 YENEEA. CDR3 length: 15 residues. V lost 4 bases and J lost 2, with 9 bases in between. Here the CDR3 reads CASSSRGAGANVLTF. CDR3 coding DNA: TGTGCCAGCAGCTCGAGGGGGGCTGGGGCCAACGTCCTGACTTTC.

The sample holds a few counts of this clone. This rearrangement joins TRBV1 to TRBJ2-7; no DNA check was done on the table's D call, TRBD1. TRBV1 has pseudogene status. The CDR3 is 16 residues long. CDR3 region: CTSSSRPGQGAYEQYF. The CDR3 DNA reads TGCACCAGCAGCTCTCGGCCGGGACAGGGGGCCTACGAGCAGTACTTC.

The CDR3 sequence: CASSSFLGGTNTGELFF. The CDR3, as DNA: TGCGCCAGCAGCTCCTTCCTGGGGGGAACGAACACCGGGGAGCTGTTTTTT. V gene TRBV5-1 combines with J gene TRBJ2-2, with D possibly being TRBD2 (6 bases). Germline CDR1 reads SGHRS; CDR2 reads YFSETQ. Trimming took off 3 bases at V and 0 bases at J, with 15 bases between the two ends. The CDR3 runs 17 residues.

Concerning this clone: The sample has other DNA sequences that encode this CDR3 too. V gene TRBV18 combines with J gene TRBJ2-7; 11 bases are a match to TRBD1. This CDR3 is built from 13 residues. J lost 7 bases, V lost 3 bases, and 2 bases had no gene match. Germline CDR1 KGHSH, CDR2 LQKENI. The CDR3 DNA reads TGTGCCAGCTCACCGAGGGACAGGGGGGAGCAGTACTTC. Its translation: CASSPRDRGEQYF. Full variable domain (rest looked up from reference TRBV18 and TRBJ2-7): NAGVMQNPRHLVRRRGQEARLRCSPMKGHSHVYWYRQLPEEGLKFMVYLQKENIIDESGMPKERFSAEFPKEGPSILRIQQVVRGDSAAYFCASSPRDRGEQYFGPGTRLTVT.

Only a few counts were recorded for this clone. The rearrangement joins TRBV6-8 to TRBJ1-2, with TRBD1 matching 7 bases. This CDR3 comprises 20 residues. Germline CDR1 and CDR2: MNHGY and SAAAGT. With V trimmed by 5 bases and J by 4 bases, 25 bases remained unmatched. CDR3 sequence: CASSEPGIGQFTRGAYGYTF. CDR3 sequence (DNA): TGTGCCAGCAGTGAGCCGGGAATTGGACAGTTTACCAGGGGGGCCTATGGCTACACCTTC.

The chain recombines TRBV14 with TRBJ2-1, with D perhaps TRBD2 (5 bases). The ends were cut back, 4 bases at V and 0 bases at J, with 13 bases in the middle. Germline V gene data show CDR1 as SGHDN and CDR2 as FVKESK. This CDR3 has 16 amino acids. The DNA for the CDR3 is TGTGCCAGCAGCCCCCCGGGGTCCAGCTCCTACAATGAGCAGTTCTTC. This sequence encodes CASSPPGSSSYNEQFF.

V and J are TRBV28 and TRBJ1-5; the D gene is possibly TRBD1 (5 bases). Trimming removed 1 base at V and 2 bases at J, with 6 bases between. The CDR3 contains 14 residues. Germline-derived CDR1 and CDR2 are MDHEN and SYDVKM. The CDR3 DNA reads as TGTGCCAGCAGTTTATTGGGGGGCAATCAGCCCCAGCATTTT. It specifies CASSLLGGNQPQHF.

The chain has TRBV18 and TRBJ2-1, with 9 positions matching TRBD1. The germline gives CDR1 KGHSH, CDR2 LQKENI. The ends lost 3 bases at V and 8 bases at J; junction bases unmatched: 5. The length of the CDR3 is 14 residues. The CDR3 spells CASSPGTGSDEQFF. CDR3 nucleotide sequence: TGTGCCAGCTCACCTGGGACAGGGAGTGATGAGCAGTTCTTC.

The genes are TRBV5-1 and TRBJ1-1; D is uncertain. Germline CDR1 and CDR2: SGHRS and YFSETQ. The CDR3 length is 15 residues. V shed 2 bases and J shed 7 bases, with 18 bases lying between them. The CDR3 sequence: CASSFESGRAGEAFF. CDR3 nucleotide sequence: TGCGCCAGCAGCTTTGAATCTGGCCGAGCCGGTGAAGCTTTCTTT.

This rearrangement joins TRBV30 to TRBJ1-3; TRBD1 matches at 8 bases. Per germline, CDR1 GTSNPN and CDR2 SVGIG (reference sequence). The junction had 13 bases not matched to a gene; V was cut back by 6 bases and J by 9 bases. The CDR3 spans 14 residues. CDR3 nucleotides: TGTGCCTGCGAACAGGGGGGAGCTTTCGGCACCATATATTTT. Translating it yields CACEQGGAFGTIYF.

This clone was detected a few times. The CDR3 DNA reads as TGTGCCAGCAGAGCGGGAGGTGCCAAAAACATTCAGTACTTC. This sequence encodes CASRAGGAKNIQYF. The rearrangement uses TRBV6-8 and TRBJ2-4; 9 bases are a match to TRBD2. The CDR3 covers 14 residues. The germline V gene encodes CDR1 MNHGY and CDR2 SAAAGT. The junction had 1 base not matched to a gene; V was cut back by 6 bases and J by 1 base.

V and J are TRBV12-5 and TRBJ2-1; maybe TRBD1 (6 bases). In germline, CDR1 is LGHNT, CDR2 FRNRAP. CDR3 size: 15 residues. In DNA form, the CDR3 reads TGTGCCAGCCAAATCGCTAGGACAGTTAGCAATGAGCAGTTCTTC. Translation: CASQIARTVSNEQFF.

The chain combines TRBV18 with TRBJ1-1; D not certain. CDR1 and CDR2 (germline): KGHSH, LQKENI. This CDR3 region has 13 residues. V lost 2 bases to trimming and J lost 3 bases, with 7 bases between them. The chain's CDR3 is CASSPMGYTEAFF. CDR3 DNA sequence: TGTGCCAGCTCACCAATGGGTTACACTGAAGCTTTCTTT. Looking up the rest from reference TRBV18 and TRBJ1-1 gives the full variable domain: NAGVMQNPRHLVRRRGQEARLRCSPMKGHSHVYWYRQLPEEGLKFMVYLQKENIIDESGMPKERFSAEFPKEGPSILRIQQVVRGDSAAYFCASSPMGYTEAFFGQGTRLTVV.

The sample holds a few counts of this clone. The J gene is TRBJ2-3, the V gene TRBV11-3; perhaps TRBD1 as D (6 bases). This CDR3 comprises 14 residues. CDR1 and CDR2 from the germline V gene are SGHNT and YENEEA. V was trimmed by 8 bases and J by 2 bases, leaving 14 bases between them. As DNA, the CDR3 is TGTGCCAGCTCCCCTGAGGGGGTCACAGATACGCAGTATTTT. It yields the protein CASSPEGVTDTQYF. Filled out from reference TRBV11-3 and TRBJ2-3, the complete variable domain reads EAGVVQSPRYKIIEKKQPVAFWCNPISGHNTLYWYLQNLGQGPELLIRYENEEAVDDSQLPKDRFSAERLKGVDSTLKIQPAELGDSAVYLCASSPEGVTDTQYFGPGTRLTVL.

This clone showed up just a few times. The V and J genes are TRBV28 and TRBJ2-1; D remains ambiguous. Between the trimmed V and J ends, which lost 5 bases and 10 bases, there was a span of 12 bases. This CDR3 contains 12 residues. Germline V lookup: CDR1 MDHEN, CDR2 SYDVKM. The CDR3 protein is CASSGVVREQFF. CDR3 bases: TGTGCCAGCAGTGGTGTAGTAAGGGAGCAGTTCTTC.